The rows below give T cell receptor beta chains drawn from one sample of a study of blood T cells in healthy people across ages. TCRdb fed the 5' RACE reads into MiXCR, producing one record per CDR3 protein. The sample lists around 900,000 distinct CDR3 sequences, around 26% occurring once. Sequencing was performed on blood. The receptors here all came from an elderly woman in good health. CDR3s include the opening cysteine and the closing phenylalanine or tryptophan. A D gene is named only where the DNA matches it firmly. Clone size is given for some rows only: seen once, a few or many times, or a class if the clone is expanded.

v_call	clone_size	cdr3_length	d_call	j_call	cdr3_nt	cdr3_aa
TRBV4-3	-	14	TRBD2	TRBJ2-5	TGCGCCAGCTTGTTGGAAGCGGGGGGGGAGACCCAGTACTTC	CASLLEAGGETQYF
TRBV7-9	-	15	TRBD2	TRBJ2-1	TGTGCCAGCAGCCGGACTAGCGGGGCCTCCCATGAGCAGTTCTTC	CASSRTSGASHEQFF
TRBV12-3/TRBV12-4	many	12	-	TRBJ2-4	TGTGCCAGCAGTCCTGATACTAACCTTCAGTACTTC	CASSPDTNLQYF
TRBV7-2	-	15	-	TRBJ1-1	TGTGCCAGCAGCTTAAGGGGATCCAGCGACACTGAAGCTTTCTTT	CASSLRGSSDTEAFF
TRBV3-1	many	15	TRBD2	TRBJ2-3	TGTGCCAGCAGCCCAAGGACTAGCGGGGAAGATACGCAGTATTTT	CASSPRTSGEDTQYF
TRBV4-1	few	16	TRBD1	TRBJ1-1	TGCGCCAGCAGCCAGGGCATGGGACAGGGAGAGACTGAAGCTTTCTTT	CASSQGMGQGETEAFF
TRBV12-3/TRBV12-4	many	13	-	TRBJ1-2	TGTGCCAGCAGTTTTGGGGAGAACTATGGCTACACCTTC	CASSFGENYGYTF
TRBV20-1	many	14	TRBD2	TRBJ2-5	TGCAGTGCTAGGCGGCGGGGGGGTGGAGAGACCCAGTACTTC	CSARRRGGGETQYF
TRBV12-3/TRBV12-4	-	15	-	TRBJ2-3	TGTGCCAGCAGTATGGGACGGGGGCGCACAGATACGCAGTATTTT	CASSMGRGRTDTQYF
TRBV7-9	few	14	-	TRBJ2-2	TGTGCCAGCAGCTTAGGAGGAGGTTCCGGGGAGCTGTTTTTT	CASSLGGGSGELFF
TRBV27	many	14	-	TRBJ2-1	TGTGCCAGCAGGGAGGCCGGGGGCGGGAATGAGCAGTTCTTC	CASREAGGGNEQFF
TRBV6-1	few	16	TRBD1	TRBJ2-1	TGTGCCAGCAGTGTATGGACAGGGGGGATGGCGAATGAGCAGTTCTTC	CASSVWTGGMANEQFF
TRBV21-1	once	14	-	TRBJ1-2	TGTGCCAGCAGCAAAGAGAAGGGAAGGGGTGGCTGCACCTTC	CASSKEKGRGGCTF
TRBV9	few	14	-	TRBJ1-1	TGTGCCAGCAGCCACCTGGATATGAACACTGAAGCTTTCTTT	CASSHLDMNTEAFF
TRBV6-1	few	15	-	TRBJ1-1	TGTGCCAGCAGTGACGCCAGGAAACTGAACACTGAAGCTTTCTTT	CASSDARKLNTEAFF
TRBV6-4	-	12	-	TRBJ1-5	TGTGCCAGCAGTGACGGGCTGTGGGCCCAGCATTTT	CASSDGLWAQHF
TRBV7-2	many	13	-	TRBJ1-2	TGTGCCAGCAGCTCTCACCAGGGTTCCGGCTACACCTTC	CASSSHQGSGYTF
TRBV12-3/TRBV12-4	-	17	TRBD2	TRBJ2-5	TGTGCCAGCAGACCGCCTAGCGGGGGGTTTTCCTACAATGAGCAGTACTTC	CASRPPSGGFSYNEQYF
TRBV24-1	many	16	-	TRBJ2-1	TGTGCCACCAGTGTCGACAGGTCCGGCTCCTACAATGAGCAGTTCTTC	CATSVDRSGSYNEQFF
TRBV25-1	few	15	TRBD1	TRBJ1-6	TGTGCCAGCAGCCAACCGGGACAGGGGATTTCACCCCTCCACTTT	CASSQPGQGISPLHF
TRBV6-5	-	15	-	TRBJ2-1	TGTGCCAGCAGCCCGGGGGAGGACACACACAATGAGCAGTTCTTC	CASSPGEDTHNEQFF
TRBV12-3/TRBV12-4	many	14	TRBD2	TRBJ2-3	TGTGCCAGCAGTTCTAGCGGGGGTAGAGATACGCAGTATTTT	CASSSSGGRDTQYF
TRBV11-2	many	14	TRBD1	TRBJ2-5	TGTGCCAGCGCGGACAGGAGAAATCAAGAGACCCAGTACTTC	CASADRRNQETQYF
TRBV20-1	-	10	-	TRBJ1-2	TGCAGTGCTTCTAACTGTGGCTACACCTTC	CSASNCGYTF
TRBV6-1	-	16	-	TRBJ2-7	TGTGCCAGCACTCAGGGTACCCTACTCTCCTACAATGAGCAGTACTTC	CASTQGTLLSYNEQYF
TRBV30	-	13	-	TRBJ1-1	TGTGCCTGGAGTAGGGGGGTGAGCACTGAAGCTTTCTTT	CAWSRGVSTEAFF
TRBV7-2	-	18	-	TRBJ2-4	TGTGCCAGCAGCTTTAAGTCCAGCGGAAATTTAGCCAAAAACATTCAGTACTTC	CASSFKSSGNLAKNIQYF
TRBV7-9	many	15	-	TRBJ2-5	TGTGCCAGCAGCTTAACCGGAGGGAAGGAAGAGACCCAGTACTTC	CASSLTGGKEETQYF
TRBV27	-	12	TRBD1	TRBJ1-5	TGTGCCACCGGGACAGGGAATCAGCCCCAGCATTTT	CATGTGNQPQHF
TRBV10-3	-	14	TRBD1	TRBJ2-7	TGTGCCATAAGACCGGGACAGAGGGGTGACGAGCAGTACTTC	CAIRPGQRGDEQYF
TRBV19	-	15	TRBD1	TRBJ2-1	TGTGCCAGTAGTATTGGGACAGGGCACCACAATGAGCAGTTCTTC	CASSIGTGHHNEQFF
TRBV3-1	-	14	-	TRBJ1-1	TGTACCAGCAGCCAAAATAGGGGTGCCACTGAAGCTTTCTTT	CTSSQNRGATEAFF
TRBV20-1	-	13	-	TRBJ1-5	TGCAGTGCTCGAAGGACGGAAGATCAGCCCCAGCATTTT	CSARRTEDQPQHF
TRBV10-3	many	11	-	TRBJ2-7	TGTGCCATCAGGGTAGATCGAGAGCAGTACTTC	CAIRVDREQYF
TRBV6-2/TRBV6-3	many	17	TRBD1	TRBJ2-3	TGTGCCAGCAGTTACTCCTCTCCGGGACAGGGGAGAGATACGCAGTATTTT	CASSYSSPGQGRDTQYF
TRBV5-5	-	13	TRBD1	TRBJ1-1	TGTGCCAGCAGGACGGAGGGGGCCTCTGAAGCTTTCTTT	CASRTEGASEAFF
TRBV29-1	-	13	-	TRBJ2-1	TGCAGCGGGACCGGGCCTGAATACAATGAGCAGTTCTTC	CSGTGPEYNEQFF
TRBV7-9	few	13	TRBD1	TRBJ1-2	TGTGCCAGCAGCGGGGGACAGCTCTATGGCTACACCTTC	CASSGGQLYGYTF
TRBV19	-	11	-	TRBJ2-7	TGTGCCACGAGACAGAAATACGAGCAGTACTTC	CATRQKYEQYF
TRBV20-1	few	14	-	TRBJ1-1	TGCAGTGCTAGAGGTAGTCGCAAGAACACTGAAGCTTTCTTT	CSARGSRKNTEAFF
TRBV7-9	-	16	-	TRBJ2-2	TGTGCCAGCAGCCCCATCAGGACAGAGAACACCGGGGAGCGGTTTTTT	CASSPIRTENTGERFF
TRBV5-5	many	13	-	TRBJ2-1	TGTGCCAGCAGCTTTGACCAATCCAATGAGCAGTTCTTC	CASSFDQSNEQFF
TRBV7-2	-	17	TRBD1	TRBJ1-4	TGTGCCAGCAGCCAGAGGGACAGGGGTGCAACTAATGAAAAACGGTTTTTT	CASSQRDRGATNEKRFF
TRBV7-2	many	17	-	TRBJ1-2	TGTGCCAGCAGCTCGCCGGGACGGCTCGCCGACTCCTATGGCTACACCTTC	CASSSPGRLADSYGYTF
TRBV28	many	14	-	TRBJ1-6	TGTGCCAGCAGCTCCCCAGGGACTAATTCACCCCTCCACTTT	CASSSPGTNSPLHF
TRBV7-2	many	14	-	TRBJ2-3	TGTGCCAGCAGCTTAGGCGGGGTAAGGGATACGCAGTATTTT	CASSLGGVRDTQYF
TRBV18	-	14	-	TRBJ2-3	TGTGCCAGCTCAATGACAGCTAGCACAGATACGCAGTATTTT	CASSMTASTDTQYF
TRBV6-2/TRBV6-3	many	14	-	TRBJ2-7	TGTGCCAGCAGTAGGGTCGGTGGGAGAGGAGAGCAGTACTTC	CASSRVGGRGEQYF
TRBV20-1	many	14	-	TRBJ2-3	TGCAGTGCTAAAGTAGGGATGGGTACAGATACGCAGTATTTT	CSAKVGMGTDTQYF
TRBV6-1	few	16	-	TRBJ2-3	TGTGCCAGCAGTGAACGGCCAGCACTCAGGTCAGATACGCAGTATTTT	CASSERPALRSDTQYF